This TCR beta chain emerged from a study of Tregs in tolerant kidney transplant recipients. Related graft donors supplied nonmyeloablative bone marrow transplants, and mixed chimerism was transient. Some clones are missing from TCRdb's copy, which holds only in-frame ones; the method was immunoSEQ multiplex PCR. The table has tens of thousands of clones, over 75% seen once. The clonotype comes from a human patient who received a combined kidney and bone marrow transplant. The graft donor may be the source of some T cells. The sequences come from CD4+ T cells from blood (PBMCs), collected 6 months after the transplant.

The DNA of the CDR3 is TGTGCCAGCTCACCCTGGGACAGGGCAAACTATGGCTACACCTTC. It specifies CASSPWDRANYGYTF. This chain uses TRBV18 with TRBJ1-2; 9 bases are a match to TRBD1. The length of the CDR3 is 15 residues. V was clipped by 3 bases and J by 2 bases; unmatched bases: 4. CDR1 and CDR2 from the germline V gene are KGHSH and LQKENI.